This TCR beta chain was sequenced for a study of spatial heterogeneity in lung cancer. The CDR3 sequence is 13 residues long. V was shortened by 4 bases and J by 2 bases, with 9 bases between the two germline ends. CDR1 is SEHNR and CDR2 is FQNEAQ in the germline V gene (reference sequence). The time point is: sample taken at primary tumor resection. Samples were obtained from about 75 donors, all untreated early-stage non-small cell lung cancer patients. Sequencing of whole RNA from tumor, nontumor lung or frozen PBMC involved no sorting. The study, taken as a whole, reports: Mutation counts in tumors were tracked by counts of expanded intratumoral alpha and beta TCRs. Alpha and beta chain coverage of tumor T cells was estimated at about 6.6% and 12%, respectively.

A single record per CDR3 protein comes from TCRdb applying MiXCR to the 5' RACE reads. The top ten clones hold approximately 23% of a sample with fewer than 30,000 distinct CDR3 sequences, more than 5.5% of them seen once. This clonotype has a count of ten or more. The target antigen is unknown. The TCR was taken from a male donor with early-stage non-small cell lung cancer. The specimen was lung tumor tissue, collected at surgery. This chain joins TRBV7-9 and TRBJ2-7; D is undetermined. Here the CDR3 reads CASSSAQPYEQYF. CDR3 nucleotides: TGTGCCAGCAGCTCGGCTCAACCCTACGAGCAGTACTTC.